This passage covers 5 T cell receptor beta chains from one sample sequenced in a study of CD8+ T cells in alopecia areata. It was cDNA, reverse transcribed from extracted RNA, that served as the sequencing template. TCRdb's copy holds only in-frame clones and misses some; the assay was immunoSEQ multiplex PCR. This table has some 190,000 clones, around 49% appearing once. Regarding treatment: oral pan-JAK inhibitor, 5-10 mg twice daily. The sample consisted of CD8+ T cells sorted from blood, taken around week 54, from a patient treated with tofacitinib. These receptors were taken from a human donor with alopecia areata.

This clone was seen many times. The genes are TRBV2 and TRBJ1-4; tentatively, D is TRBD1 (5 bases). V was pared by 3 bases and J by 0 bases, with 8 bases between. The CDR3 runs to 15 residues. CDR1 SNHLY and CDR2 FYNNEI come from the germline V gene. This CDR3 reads CASSDETATNEKLFF. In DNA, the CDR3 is TGTGCCAGCAGTGATGAGACAGCAACTAATGAAAAACTGTTTTTT.

CDR3 in DNA: TGCGCCAGCAGCTTTCGGACCTGGAAAGATGAAGCTTTCTTT. This sequence encodes CASSFRTWKDEAFF. The J gene is TRBJ1-1, the V gene TRBV5-1; no firm D call. Trimming took off 2 bases at V and 7 bases at J, with 15 bases between the two ends. There are 14 residues in the CDR3. Germline V gene sequence: CDR1 SGHRS, CDR2 YFSETQ.

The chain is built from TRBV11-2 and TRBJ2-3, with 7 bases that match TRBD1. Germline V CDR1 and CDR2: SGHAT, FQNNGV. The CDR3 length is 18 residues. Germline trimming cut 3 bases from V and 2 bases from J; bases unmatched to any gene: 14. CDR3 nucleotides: TGTGCCAGCAGCTTGGGTCCCGGGACAGCCGAGTTCACAGATACGCAGTATTTT. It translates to CASSLGPGTAEFTDTQYF.

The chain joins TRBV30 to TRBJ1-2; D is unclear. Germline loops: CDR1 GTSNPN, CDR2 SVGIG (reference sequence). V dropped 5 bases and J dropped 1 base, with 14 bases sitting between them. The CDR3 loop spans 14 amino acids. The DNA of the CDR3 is TGTGCCTGGGATTCCCTGACCGATAACTATGGCTACACCTTC. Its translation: CAWDSLTDNYGYTF.

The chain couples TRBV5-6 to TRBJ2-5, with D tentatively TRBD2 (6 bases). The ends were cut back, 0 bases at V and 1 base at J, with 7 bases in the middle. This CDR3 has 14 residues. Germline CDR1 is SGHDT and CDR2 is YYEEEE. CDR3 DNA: TGTGCCAGCAGCTTGGGGAGGGCCCAAGAGACCCAGTACTTC. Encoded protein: CASSLGRAQETQYF.